This T cell receptor beta chain was recovered during a study of identical twins. Trimming stripped 2 bases from V and 5 bases from J, with 9 bases between. Germline V gene data show CDR1 as DFQATT and CDR2 as SNEGSKA (reference sequence). The CDR3 contains 12 residues. The table lists this clonotype with a few counts. Each CDR3 protein gets one entry after TCRdb re-called the 5' RACE reads with MiXCR. The sample lists roughly 720,000 distinct CDR3 sequences, 15% to 20% occurring once. The sample was also reused in another study, on T cells expressing NK-cell markers.

The source is a woman in her late teens or twenties in good health. Sequencing was done on a sample of PBMCs. The chain has TRBV20-1 and TRBJ1-1; no clear D. The CDR3 nucleotides are TGCAGTGCTAGACAGTCGCGGACTGAAGCTTTCTTT. Translated: CSARQSRTEAFF.